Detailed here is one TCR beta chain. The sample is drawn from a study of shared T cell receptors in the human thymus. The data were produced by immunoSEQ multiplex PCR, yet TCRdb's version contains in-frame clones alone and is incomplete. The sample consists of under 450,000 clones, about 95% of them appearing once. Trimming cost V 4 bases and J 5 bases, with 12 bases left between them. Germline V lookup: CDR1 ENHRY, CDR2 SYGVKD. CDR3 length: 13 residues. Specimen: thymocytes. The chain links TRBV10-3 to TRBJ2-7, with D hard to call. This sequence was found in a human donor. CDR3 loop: CAISGVSGHEQYF. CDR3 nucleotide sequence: TGTGCCATCAGTGGAGTTTCTGGGCACGAGCAGTACTTC.